This T cell receptor (beta chain) was obtained from a study of regulatory T cells in long-lasting Graves disease. The germline V and J ends were trimmed by 6 bases and 5 bases, with 13 bases remaining between them. Germline CDR1 reads MNHNS; CDR2 reads SASEGT. This CDR3 is built from 13 residues. Arm-PCR of CDR3 regions and iRepertoire HTBI primers were the basis on which TCR beta libraries were built. TCRdb reprocessed the multiplex PCR reads with MiXCR, giving one entry per CDR3 protein. The sample includes a few hundred thousand distinct CDR3 sequences, around 22% of them seen just once. Study outcomes and limitations: Small sample size may have lowered accuracy.

Time point here: persistent/refractory GD, antithyroid drugs over 5 years with positive TRAb. From RNA extracted from PBMCs, the TCR library was made. A note on this clonotype: The target antigen is unknown.

The V call is TRBV6-1, the J call TRBJ2-5; the D call may be TRBD1 or TRBD2 (5 bases each). Specimen: peripheral blood mononuclear cells (PBMCs), collected when the disease was refractory, from a patient treated with antithyroid drugs. This receptor was identified in a female donor with Graves disease. For the CDR3, the DNA is TGTGCCAGCAGAACACCGGGGCGGGAGACCCAGTACTTC. It codes for CASRTPGRETQYF.